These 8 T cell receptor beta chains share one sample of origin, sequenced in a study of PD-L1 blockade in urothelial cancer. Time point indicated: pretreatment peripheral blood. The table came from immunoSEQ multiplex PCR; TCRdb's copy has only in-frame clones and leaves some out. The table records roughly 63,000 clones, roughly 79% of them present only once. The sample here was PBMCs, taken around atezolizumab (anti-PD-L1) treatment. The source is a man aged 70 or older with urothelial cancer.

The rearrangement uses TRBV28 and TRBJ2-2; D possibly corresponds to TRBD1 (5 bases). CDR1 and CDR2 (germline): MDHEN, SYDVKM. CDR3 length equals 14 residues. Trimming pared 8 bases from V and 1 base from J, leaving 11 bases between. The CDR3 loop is CASFRQWNTGELFF. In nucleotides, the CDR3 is TGTGCCAGCTTCCGACAGTGGAACACCGGGGAGCTGTTTTTT.

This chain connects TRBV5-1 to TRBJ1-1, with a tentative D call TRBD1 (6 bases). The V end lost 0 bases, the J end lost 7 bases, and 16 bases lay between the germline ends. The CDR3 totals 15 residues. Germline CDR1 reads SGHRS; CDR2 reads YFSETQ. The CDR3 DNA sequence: TGCGCCAGCAGCTTGGATGAGGGGGTGAGAGGTGAAGCTTTCTTT. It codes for CASSLDEGVRGEAFF.

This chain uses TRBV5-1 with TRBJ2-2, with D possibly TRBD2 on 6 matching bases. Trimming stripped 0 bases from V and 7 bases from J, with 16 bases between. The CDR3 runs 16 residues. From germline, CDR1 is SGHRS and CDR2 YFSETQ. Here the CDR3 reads CASSLEGWQGLGELFF. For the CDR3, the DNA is TGCGCCAGCAGCTTGGAAGGGTGGCAGGGACTCGGGGAGCTGTTTTTT.

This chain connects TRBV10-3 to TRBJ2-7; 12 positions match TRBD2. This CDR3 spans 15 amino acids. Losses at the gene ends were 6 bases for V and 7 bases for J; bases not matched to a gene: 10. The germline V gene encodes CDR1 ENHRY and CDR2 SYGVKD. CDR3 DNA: TGTGCCATCAGGTTCCGACTAGCGGGAGAGGGGGAGCAGTACTTC. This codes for CAIRFRLAGEGEQYF.

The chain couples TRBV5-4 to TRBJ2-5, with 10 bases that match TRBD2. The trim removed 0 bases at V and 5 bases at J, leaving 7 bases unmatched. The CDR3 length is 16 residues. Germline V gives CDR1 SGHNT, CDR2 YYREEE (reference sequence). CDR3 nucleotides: TGTGCCAGCAGCTTGGCAGCGGGGGGGGGCCGGGAGACCCAGTACTTC. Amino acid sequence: CASSLAAGGGRETQYF.

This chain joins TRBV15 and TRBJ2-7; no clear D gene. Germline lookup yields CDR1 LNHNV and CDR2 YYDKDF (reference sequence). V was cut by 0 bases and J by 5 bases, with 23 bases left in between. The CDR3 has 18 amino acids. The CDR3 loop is CATSRDSPIAGSTDEQYF. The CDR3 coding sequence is TGTGCCACCAGCAGAGATTCTCCAATCGCAGGCTCCACAGACGAGCAGTACTTC.

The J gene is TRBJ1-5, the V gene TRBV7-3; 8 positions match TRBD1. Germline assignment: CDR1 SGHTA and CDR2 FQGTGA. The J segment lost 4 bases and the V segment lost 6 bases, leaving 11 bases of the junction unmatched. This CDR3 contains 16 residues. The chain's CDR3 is CASRPTGGKKNQPQHF. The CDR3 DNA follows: TGTGCCAGCAGGCCAACAGGGGGTAAAAAGAATCAGCCCCAGCATTTT.

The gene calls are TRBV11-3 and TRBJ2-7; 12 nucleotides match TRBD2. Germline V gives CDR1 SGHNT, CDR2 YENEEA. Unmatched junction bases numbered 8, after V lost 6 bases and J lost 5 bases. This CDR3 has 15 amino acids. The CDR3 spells CASSLAGGPDNEQYF. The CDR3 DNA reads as TGTGCCAGCAGTCTAGCGGGAGGGCCGGACAACGAGCAGTACTTC.